This T cell receptor beta chain was identified during a study of molecular identifiers for immune sequencing clone quantification. About this clonotype: Since a much larger clone is just one base distant, this may be a read error.

Looked up from germline, CDR1 is MNHEY and CDR2 is SVGEGT. The length of the CDR3 is 15 residues. TCRdb fed the PCR reads into MiXCR, producing one record per CDR3 protein. The sample records tens of thousands of distinct CDR3 sequences, less than 20% being singletons. The sequence was obtained from a human donor in good health. Some libraries in this study had Jurkat cell RNA spiked in. Material for sequencing was naive CD8+ T cells from blood, with Jurkat cell RNA spiked in. Subset defined: FACS-sorted CD8+CD4-CCR7+CD45RA+ naive T cells. V gene TRBV6-2 or TRBV6-3 combines with J gene TRBJ2-1; 9 bases are a match to TRBD2. In DNA, the CDR3 is TGTGCCGGCAGCCCGACAGGTAGCGGGAGTAATGAGCAGTTCTTC. Its protein product is CAGSPTGSGSNEQFF.